The following is a T cell receptor (beta chain) sequence with its context. Its cognate antigen is unknown. The sample belongs to a study of cytomegalovirus exposure and HLA in healthy donors. Study-level background: Earlier, almost 120 million unique TCR beta sequences were recovered from roughly 180 million T cells by an analysis. Genotyping of some 390 donors showed that 70% to 90% belonged to the Caucasian-associated ancestry cluster. Study-level findings and limits: Across all donors, roughly uniform sequencing depth was an assumption of the presence/absence analyses.

60 Vbeta and 13 Jbeta primers were used in PCR. Generated by immunoSEQ multiplex PCR, the TCRdb table keeps only in-frame clones and is missing some. The table includes around 190,000 clones, roughly 74% detected once. Germline V gene data show CDR1 as SEHNR and CDR2 as FQNEAQ (reference sequence). The V end was cut by 4 bases, the J end by 2 bases, with 18 bases between. This CDR3 has 16 amino acids. The sample was PBMCs. This chain uses TRBV7-9 with TRBJ2-7; perhaps TRBD1 as D (5 bases). The source is a woman aged 30 to 39 in good health and CMV-seropositive. The CDR3 DNA follows: TGTGCCAGCAGCTACTATCAGGGTCTAGAGACCTACGAGCAGTACTTC. This sequence encodes CASSYYQGLETYEQYF.